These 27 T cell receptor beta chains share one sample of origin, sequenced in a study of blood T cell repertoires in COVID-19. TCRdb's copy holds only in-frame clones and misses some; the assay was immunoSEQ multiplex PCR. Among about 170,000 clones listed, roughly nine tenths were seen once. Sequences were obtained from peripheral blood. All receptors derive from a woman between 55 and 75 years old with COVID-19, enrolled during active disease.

Written as DNA, the CDR3 is TGTGCCAGCAGCGACTGGTGGTCTGGAAACACCATATATTTT. It yields the protein CASSDWWSGNTIYF. The chain is built from TRBV9 and TRBJ1-3, with D unclear. With 3 bases removed from V and 1 base from J, the gap between germline ends came to 8 bases. CDR1 SGDLS and CDR2 YYNGEE come from the germline V gene. The CDR3 is 14 residues long. Using reference TRBV9 and TRBJ1-3 for the parts outside the CDR3, the full variable domain is DSGVTQTPKHLITATGQRVTLRCSPRSGDLSVYWYQQSLDQGLQFLIQYYNGEERAKGNILERFSAQQFPDLHSELNLSSLELGDSALYFCASSDWWSGNTIYFGEGSWLTVV.

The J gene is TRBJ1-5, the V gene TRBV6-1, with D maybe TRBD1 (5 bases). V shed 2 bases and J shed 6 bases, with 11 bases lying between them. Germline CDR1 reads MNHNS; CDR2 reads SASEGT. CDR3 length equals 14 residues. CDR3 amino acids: CASSELGGGQPQHF. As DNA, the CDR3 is TGTGCCAGCAGTGAACTTGGGGGGGGTCAGCCCCAGCATTTT.

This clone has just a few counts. The CDR3 DNA is TGTGCCAGCAGTCCGCCCCGGGGGACTGGAAACACCATATATTTT. It is translated as CASSPPRGTGNTIYF. The V gene is TRBV28, the J gene TRBJ1-3; tentatively, D is TRBD1 (5 bases). Germline V CDR1 and CDR2: MDHEN, SYDVKM. V was cut by 5 bases and J by 2 bases, with 13 bases left in between. This CDR3 has 15 amino acids. Looking up the rest from reference TRBV28 and TRBJ1-3 gives the full variable domain: DVKVTQSSRYLVKRTGEKVFLECVQDMDHENMFWYRQDPGLGLRLIYFSYDVKMKEKGDIPEGYSVSREKKERFSLILESASTNQTSMYLCASSPPRGTGNTIYFGEGSWLTVV.

The CDR3 bases are TGCAGTGCTAGTGATACTAGCGGGATCCGCTCCTACAATGAGCAGTTCTTC. This sequence encodes CSASDTSGIRSYNEQFF. This sequence joins TRBV20-1 and TRBJ2-1; 10 bases fit TRBD2. This CDR3 is 17 amino acids long. V lost 3 bases and J lost 0; bases outside the gene matches: 8. CDR1 DFQATT and CDR2 SNEGSKA come from the germline V gene (reference sequence).

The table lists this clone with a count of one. The CDR3 DNA sequence: TGTGCCACCAGTGGGGGCCCTGGGTTTGACACTGAAGCTTTCTTT. It yields the protein CATSGGPGFDTEAFF. The chain uses TRBV24-1 and TRBJ1-1; D is perhaps TRBD1 (5 bases). Germline CDR1 is KGHDR and CDR2 is SFDVKD. The V gene lost 5 bases and the J gene lost 3 bases, with 15 bases spanning the gap. The CDR3 is 15 amino acids.

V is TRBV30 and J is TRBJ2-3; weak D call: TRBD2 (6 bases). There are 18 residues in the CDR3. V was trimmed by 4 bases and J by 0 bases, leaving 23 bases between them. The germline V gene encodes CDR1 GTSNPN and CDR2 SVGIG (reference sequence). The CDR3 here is CAWIPWRDPSPSTDTQYF. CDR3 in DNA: TGTGCCTGGATCCCCTGGCGGGATCCGTCCCCTAGCACAGATACGCAGTATTTT.

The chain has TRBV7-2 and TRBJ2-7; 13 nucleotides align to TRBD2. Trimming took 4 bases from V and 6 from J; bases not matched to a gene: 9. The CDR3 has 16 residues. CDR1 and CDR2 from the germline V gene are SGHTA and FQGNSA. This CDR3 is CASSSMRTSGSSEQYF. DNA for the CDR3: TGTGCCAGCAGCTCTATGCGGACTAGCGGGAGTTCCGAGCAGTACTTC.

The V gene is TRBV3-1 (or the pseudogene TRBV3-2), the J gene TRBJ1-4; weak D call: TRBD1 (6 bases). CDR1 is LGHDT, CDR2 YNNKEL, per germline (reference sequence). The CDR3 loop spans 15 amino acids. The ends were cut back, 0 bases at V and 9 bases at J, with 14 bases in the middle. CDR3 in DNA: TGTGCCAGCAGCCAAGAGGGTTGGGGGCTGAAAAAACTGTTTTTT. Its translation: CASSQEGWGLKKLFF.

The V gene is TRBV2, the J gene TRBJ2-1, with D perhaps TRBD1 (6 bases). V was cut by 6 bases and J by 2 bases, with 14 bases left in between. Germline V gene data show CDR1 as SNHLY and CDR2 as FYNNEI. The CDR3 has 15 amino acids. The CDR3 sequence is CASRVIGGAYNEQFF. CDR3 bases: TGTGCCAGCAGGGTTATAGGGGGAGCCTACAATGAGCAGTTCTTC.

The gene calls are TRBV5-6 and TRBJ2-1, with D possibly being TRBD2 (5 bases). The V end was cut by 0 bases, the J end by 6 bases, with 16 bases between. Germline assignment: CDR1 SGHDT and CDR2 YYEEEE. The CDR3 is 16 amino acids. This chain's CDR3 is CASSLVLASIPNEQFF. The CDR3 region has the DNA TGTGCCAGCAGCTTGGTGCTAGCCAGTATCCCCAATGAGCAGTTCTTC. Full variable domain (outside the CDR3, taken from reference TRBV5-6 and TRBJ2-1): DAGVTQSPTHLIKTRGQQVTLRCSPKSGHDTVSWYQQALGQGPQFIFQYYEEEERQRGNFPDRFSGHQFPNYSSELNVNALLLGDSALYLCASSLVLASIPNEQFFGPGTRLTVL.

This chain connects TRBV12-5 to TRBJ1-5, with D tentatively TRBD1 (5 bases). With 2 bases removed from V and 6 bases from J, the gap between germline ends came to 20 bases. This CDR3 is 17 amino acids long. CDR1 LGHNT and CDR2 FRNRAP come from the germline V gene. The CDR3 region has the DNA TGTGCTAGTGGTTTGCTCCAGGGCGGGATTGGGGGTCAGCCCCAGCATTTT. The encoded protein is CASGLLQGGIGGQPQHF.

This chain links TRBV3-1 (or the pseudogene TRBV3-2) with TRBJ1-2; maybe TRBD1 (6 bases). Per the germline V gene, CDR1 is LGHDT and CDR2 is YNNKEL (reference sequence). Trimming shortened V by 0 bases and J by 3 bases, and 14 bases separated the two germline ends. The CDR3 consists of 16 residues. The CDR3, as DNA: TGTGCCAGCAGCCAAGAAAGGCGGGGGCCCCACTATGGCTACACCTTC. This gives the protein CASSQERRGPHYGYTF.

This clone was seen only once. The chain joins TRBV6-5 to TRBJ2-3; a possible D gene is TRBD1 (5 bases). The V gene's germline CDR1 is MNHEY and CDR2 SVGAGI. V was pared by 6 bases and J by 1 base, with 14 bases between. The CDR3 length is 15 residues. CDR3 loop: CASRSRGLGTDTQYF. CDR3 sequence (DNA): TGTGCCAGCAGATCAAGGGGCTTAGGCACAGATACGCAGTATTTT.

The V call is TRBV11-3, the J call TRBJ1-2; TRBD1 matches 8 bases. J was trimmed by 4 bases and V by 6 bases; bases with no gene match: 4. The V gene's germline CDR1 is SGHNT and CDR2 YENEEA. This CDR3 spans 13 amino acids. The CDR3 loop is CASSDRGSYGYTF. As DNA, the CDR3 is TGTGCCAGCAGTGACAGGGGCAGCTATGGCTACACCTTC. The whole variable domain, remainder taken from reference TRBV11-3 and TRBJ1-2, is EAGVVQSPRYKIIEKKQPVAFWCNPISGHNTLYWYLQNLGQGPELLIRYENEEAVDDSQLPKDRFSAERLKGVDSTLKIQPAELGDSAVYLCASSDRGSYGYTFGSGTRLTVV.

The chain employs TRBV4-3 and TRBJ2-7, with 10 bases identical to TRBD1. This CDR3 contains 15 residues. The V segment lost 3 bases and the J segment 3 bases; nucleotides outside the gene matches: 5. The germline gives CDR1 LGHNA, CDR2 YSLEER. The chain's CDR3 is CASSHGTGVDYEQYF. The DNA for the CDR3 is TGCGCCAGCAGCCACGGGACAGGGGTGGACTACGAGCAGTACTTC.

CDR3 nucleotides: TGTGCTAGTGGTTTGCCCGGAGGGGATAGCAATCAGCCCCAGCATTTT. Translated, it gives CASGLPGGDSNQPQHF. The chain links TRBV12-5 to TRBJ1-5; tentative D call: TRBD1 (5 bases). V was shortened by 2 bases and J by 0 bases, with 11 bases between the two germline ends. Germline assignment: CDR1 LGHNT and CDR2 FRNRAP. The CDR3 consists of 16 residues.

CDR3 residues: CASSSGSSNQPQHF. In DNA, the CDR3 is TGTGCCAGCAGCTCAGGGTCTAGCAATCAGCCCCAGCATTTT. The J gene is TRBJ1-5, the V gene TRBV3-1 (or the pseudogene TRBV3-2); weak D call: TRBD1 (5 bases). This CDR3 region has 14 residues. Trimming stripped 5 bases from V and 0 bases from J, with 8 bases between. In germline, CDR1 is LGHDT, CDR2 YNNKEL (reference sequence).

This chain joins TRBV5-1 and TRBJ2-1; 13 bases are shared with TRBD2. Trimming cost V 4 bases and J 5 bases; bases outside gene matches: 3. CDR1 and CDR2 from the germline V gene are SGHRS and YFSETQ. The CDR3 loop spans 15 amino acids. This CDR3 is CASSPGLAGDNEQFF. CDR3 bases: TGCGCCAGCAGCCCTGGACTAGCGGGAGACAATGAGCAGTTCTTC.

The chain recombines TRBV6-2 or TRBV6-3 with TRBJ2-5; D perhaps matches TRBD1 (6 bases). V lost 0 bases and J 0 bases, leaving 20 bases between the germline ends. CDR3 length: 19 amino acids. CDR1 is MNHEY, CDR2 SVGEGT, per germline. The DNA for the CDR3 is TGTGCCAGCAGTTACTCAGCTGTCCAGGGGCTTGATCACCAAGAGACCCAGTACTTC. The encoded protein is CASSYSAVQGLDHQETQYF.

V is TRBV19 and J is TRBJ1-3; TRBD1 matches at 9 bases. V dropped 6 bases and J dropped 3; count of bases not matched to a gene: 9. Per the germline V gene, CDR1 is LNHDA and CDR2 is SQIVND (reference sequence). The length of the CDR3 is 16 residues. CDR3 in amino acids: CASSSPRDRVGNTIYF. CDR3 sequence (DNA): TGTGCCAGTAGCAGTCCCCGGGACAGGGTTGGAAACACCATATATTTT.

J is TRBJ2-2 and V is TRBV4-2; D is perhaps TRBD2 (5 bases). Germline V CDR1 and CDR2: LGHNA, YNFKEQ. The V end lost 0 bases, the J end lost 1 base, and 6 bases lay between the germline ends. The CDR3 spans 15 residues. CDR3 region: CASSQEAVNTGELFF. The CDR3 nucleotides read TGTGCCAGCAGCCAAGAAGCGGTGAACACCGGGGAGCTGTTTTTT.

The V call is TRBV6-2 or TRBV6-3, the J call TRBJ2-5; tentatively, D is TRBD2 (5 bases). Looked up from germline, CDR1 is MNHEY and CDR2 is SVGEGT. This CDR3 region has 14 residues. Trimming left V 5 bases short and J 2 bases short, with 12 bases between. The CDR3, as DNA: TGTGCCAGCAGTCGGGAACGGTCTCAAGAGACCCAGTACTTC. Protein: CASSRERSQETQYF.

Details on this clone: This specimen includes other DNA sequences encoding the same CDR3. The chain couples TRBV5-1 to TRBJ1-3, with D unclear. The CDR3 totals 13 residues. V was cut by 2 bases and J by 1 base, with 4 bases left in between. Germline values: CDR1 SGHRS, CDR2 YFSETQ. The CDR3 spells CASSLSSGNTIYF. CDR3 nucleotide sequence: TGCGCCAGCAGCTTATCGTCTGGAAACACCATATATTTT.

The CDR3 loop is CASSMKTEARTGRYEQYF. CDR3 coding DNA: TGTGCCAGTAGTATGAAGACGGAGGCAAGGACAGGGCGATACGAGCAGTACTTC. V is TRBV19 and J is TRBJ2-7; 8 bases map to TRBD1. Germline CDR1 reads LNHDA; CDR2 reads SQIVND (reference sequence). The CDR3 is made up of 18 amino acids. Trimming at V came to 3 bases and at J to 4 bases, leaving 17 bases not matched to a gene. Based on the CDR3 plus reference TRBV19 and TRBJ2-7, the full variable domain is DGGITQSPKYLFRKEGQNVTLSCEQNLNHDAMYWYRQDPGQGLRLIYYSQIVNDFQKGDIAEGYSVSREKKESFPLTVTSAQKNPTAFYLCASSMKTEARTGRYEQYFGPGTRLTVT.

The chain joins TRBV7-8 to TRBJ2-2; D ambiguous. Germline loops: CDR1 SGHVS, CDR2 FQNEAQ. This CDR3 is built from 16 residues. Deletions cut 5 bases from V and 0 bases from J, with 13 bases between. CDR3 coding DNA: TGTGCCAGCAGCCCGAGCCCATCCGCGAACACCGGGGAGCTGTTTTTT. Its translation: CASSPSPSANTGELFF.

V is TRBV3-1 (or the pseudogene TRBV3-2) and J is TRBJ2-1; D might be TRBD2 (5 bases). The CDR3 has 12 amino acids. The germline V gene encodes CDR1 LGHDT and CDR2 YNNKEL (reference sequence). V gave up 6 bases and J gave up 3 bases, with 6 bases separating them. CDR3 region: CASSRGYNEQFF. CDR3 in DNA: TGTGCCAGCAGTCGGGGCTACAATGAGCAGTTCTTC.

CDR3: CASSIREGPYNEQFF. DNA of the CDR3: TGTGCCAGTAGTATAAGGGAGGGACCTTACAATGAGCAGTTCTTC. The J gene is TRBJ2-1, the V gene TRBV19, with TRBD2 matching over 7 bases. Germline-derived CDR1 and CDR2 are LNHDA and SQIVND (reference sequence). The CDR3 runs to 15 residues. J lost 4 bases, V lost 2 bases, and 5 bases had no gene match.